These 21 T cell receptor beta chains came from one sample sequenced in a study of molecular identifiers for immune sequencing clone quantification. TCRdb reprocessed the PCR reads via MiXCR and lists one record per CDR3 protein. The sample lists 550,000 to 750,000 distinct CDR3 sequences, about 20% occurring once. The specimen was naive CD8+ T cells from blood, with Jurkat cell RNA spiked in. Regarding subset: FACS-sorted CD8+CD4-CCR7+CD45RA+ naive T cells. The receptors originated from a human donor in good health. Some libraries in this study had Jurkat cell RNA spiked in.

This clonotype was detected ten times or more. V is TRBV4-2 and J is TRBJ1-1, with a possible D match to TRBD1 (5 bases). The length of the CDR3 is 16 residues. The germline V gene encodes CDR1 LGHNA and CDR2 YNFKEQ. Trimming pared 0 bases from V and 4 bases from J, leaving 15 bases between. The CDR3 DNA sequence: TGTGCCAGCAGCCAAGACTTCGGCAGGGAGATCACTGAAGCTTTCTTT. Translation gives CASSQDFGREITEAFF.

This clonotype was seen a handful of times. The chain is built from TRBV3-1 and TRBJ1-1; TRBD1 is a possible D gene (5 bases). V was clipped by 1 base and J by 1 base, with 13 bases between them. CDR3 length: 16 amino acids. The germline CDR1 and CDR2 sequences are LGHDT and YNNKEL (reference sequence). CDR3 in amino acids: CASSQAPGQRNTEAFF. In DNA, the CDR3 is TGTGCCAGCAGCCAAGCCCCGGGGCAGAGGAACACTGAAGCTTTCTTT.

With regard to this clonotype: This may be a read error, as it is one base from a much larger clone. The chain links TRBV2 to TRBJ2-4; 7 bases match TRBD1. This CDR3 region has 13 residues. The germline gives CDR1 SNHLY, CDR2 FYNNEI. In nucleotides, the CDR3 is TGTGCCAGCAGTGGGGGGACAGAAAACATTCGGTACTTC. Residues: CASSGGTENIRYF.

This clonotype was seen repeatedly, ten times or more. The V gene is TRBV4-1, the J gene TRBJ2-5; D uncertain. CDR3 length equals 15 residues. With 1 base removed from V and 1 base from J, the gap between germline ends came to 10 bases. Germline assignment: CDR1 MGHRA and CDR2 YSYEKL. The CDR3 DNA is TGCGCCAGCAGCCAAGGTTACTGGCCCCAAGAGACCCAGTACTTC. Its translation: CASSQGYWPQETQYF.

V gene TRBV11-3 combines with J gene TRBJ1-6; TRBD1 might be the D (5 bases). Trimming shortened V by 4 bases and J by 7 bases, and 8 bases separated the two germline ends. The CDR3 extends over 13 amino acids. Germline assignment: CDR1 SGHNT and CDR2 YENEEA. CDR3 nucleotide sequence: TGTGCCAGCAGCTCTGACAGAAATTCACCCCTCCACTTT. Its protein is CASSSDRNSPLHF.

Notes on this clonotype: A much larger clone differs from this one at a single base, so this may be a read error. The J gene is TRBJ2-1, the V gene TRBV27; TRBD2 might be the D (6 bases). This CDR3 is built from 14 residues. Per germline, CDR1 MNHEY and CDR2 SMNVEV (reference sequence). CDR3 residues: CASSLRDSCNEQFF. Here the CDR3 DNA reads TGTGCCAGCAGTTTACGGGACTCCTGCAATGAGCAGTTCTTC.

This clonotype was seen repeatedly, ten times or more. This rearrangement joins TRBV14 to TRBJ1-2; the D is unclear. The germline V and J ends were trimmed by 0 bases and 5 bases, with 16 bases remaining between them. Germline V gene sequence: CDR1 SGHDN, CDR2 FVKESK. This CDR3 is 16 amino acids long. CDR3 nucleotides: TGTGCCAGCAGCCAAGATGGGATGAACCTTTCGTATGGCTACACCTTC. Translation: CASSQDGMNLSYGYTF.

This clonotype was recorded many times. The chain employs TRBV29-1 and TRBJ1-4; 7 bases are a match to TRBD1. Per the germline V gene, CDR1 is SQVTM and CDR2 is ANQGSEA. V was pared by 6 bases and J by 5 bases, with 3 bases of the junction left unmatched. The CDR3 is 12 residues long. Here the CDR3 reads CSVPTGNEKLFF. CDR3 bases: TGCAGCGTACCGACAGGGAATGAAAAACTGTTTTTT.

This clonotype has ten or more counts. V and J are TRBV7-9 and TRBJ1-4, with D perhaps matching TRBD1 (6 bases). The germline V and J ends were trimmed by 5 bases and 7 bases, with 11 bases remaining between them. Germline V CDR1 and CDR2: SEHNR, FQNEAQ (reference sequence). The CDR3 contains 13 residues. The CDR3 region is CASSPPRGEKLFF. The CDR3 nucleotides read TGTGCCAGCAGCCCCCCCAGGGGTGAAAAACTGTTTTTT. Supplemented by reference TRBV7-9 and TRBJ1-4, the full variable domain reads DTGVSQNPRHKITKRGQNVTFRCDPISEHNRLYWYRQTLGQGPEFLTYFQNEAQLEKSRLLSDRFSAERPKGSFSTLEIQRTEQGDSAMYLCASSPPRGEKLFFGSGTQLSVL.

The chain uses TRBV30 and TRBJ2-3; 8 bases align to TRBD2. In germline, CDR1 is GTSNPN, CDR2 SVGIG (reference sequence). This CDR3 has 17 amino acids. The CDR3 DNA follows: TGTGCGACGGAGGGGGGACTGAGACCAGCGGGAGCAGATACGCAGTATTTT. Its translation: CATEGGLRPAGADTQYF.

Concerning this clonotype: Possible read error: a much larger clone is one base away. The chain recombines TRBV30 with TRBJ1-5; a possible D gene is TRBD1 (6 bases). Germline lookup yields CDR1 GTSNPN and CDR2 SVGIG (reference sequence). The CDR3 runs to 14 residues. V lost 5 bases and J lost 1, with 12 bases in between. CDR3 amino acids: CAWCVGQSNQPQHF. CDR3 bases: TGTGCCTGGTGCGTAGGACAGAGCAATCAGCCCCAGCATTTT.

There are many counts of this clonotype. This sequence joins TRBV5-6 and TRBJ1-1; 7 nucleotides agree with TRBD1. This CDR3 has 14 amino acids. In germline, CDR1 is SGHDT, CDR2 YYEEEE. V dropped 4 bases and J dropped 3; count of bases not matched to a gene: 6. The CDR3 loop is CASSPPGQYTEAFF. DNA for the CDR3: TGTGCCAGCAGCCCCCCGGGACAGTACACTGAAGCTTTCTTT. The full variable domain, completed using reference TRBV5-6 and TRBJ1-1, is DAGVTQSPTHLIKTRGQQVTLRCSPKSGHDTVSWYQQALGQGPQFIFQYYEEEERQRGNFPDRFSGHQFPNYSSELNVNALLLGDSALYLCASSPPGQYTEAFFGQGTRLTVV.

V gene TRBV4-2 combines with J gene TRBJ2-1, with D possibly TRBD1 on 6 matching bases. The CDR3 extends over 15 amino acids. The germline V gene encodes CDR1 LGHNA and CDR2 YNFKEQ. Trimming stripped 1 base from V and 0 bases from J, with 7 bases between. The DNA for the CDR3 is TGTGCCAGCAGCCAAGCGGACAGCTCCTACAATGAGCAGTTCTTC. Its translation: CASSQADSSYNEQFF.

Of note for this clonotype: A much larger clone is a single base away; this may be a read error. The chain links TRBV19 to TRBJ2-7; TRBD1 aligns across 7 bases. The CDR3 extends over 10 amino acids. In germline, CDR1 is LNHDA, CDR2 SQIVND (reference sequence). The CDR3 coding sequence is TGTGTCAGTAGTGGGGACAGGCAGTACTTC. This codes for CVSSGDRQYF.

The chain carries TRBV19 and TRBJ2-7; 9 bases are shared with TRBD1. The V and J ends lost 5 bases and 6 bases, in that order; junction bases with no gene match: 8. Germline V gives CDR1 LNHDA, CDR2 SQIVND (reference sequence). The CDR3 has 14 amino acids. CDR3 region: CASSAGTGFIEQYF. Here the CDR3 DNA reads TGTGCCAGTAGTGCTGGGACAGGGTTCATCGAGCAGTACTTC.

In this sample, this clonotype turned up many times. The chain has TRBV5-6 and TRBJ1-1; a weak D match, TRBD1 (6 bases). The CDR3 sequence is 13 residues long. V lost 2 bases to trimming and J lost 11 bases, with 16 bases between them. The germline V gene has CDR1 SGHDT and CDR2 YYEEEE. DNA of the CDR3: TGTGCCAGCAGCTTCTTCGGGGGCCTTGAGGCTTTCTTT. This sequence encodes CASSFFGGLEAFF.

This clonotype was seen ten or more times. Here the CDR3 reads CASSPITTDTQYF. The CDR3 DNA reads as TGTGCCAGCAGCCCCATAACAACAGATACGCAGTATTTT. This chain links TRBV5-6 with TRBJ2-3; no clear D. Trimming stripped 4 bases from V and 3 bases from J, with 9 bases between. Looked up from germline, CDR1 is SGHDT and CDR2 is YYEEEE. The CDR3 extends over 13 amino acids.

On this clonotype itself: A much larger clone lies one base from this, so it may be a read error. The chain joins TRBV20-1 to TRBJ2-7, with TRBD2 identical over 7 bases. Germline loops: CDR1 DFQATT, CDR2 SNEGSKA (reference sequence). The CDR3 loop spans 15 amino acids. CDR3 sequence (DNA): TGCAGTGCTAGAGATCTGGCGGGAGATCTCTACGAGCGGTACTTC. Its translation is CSARDLAGDLYERYF.

There are many counts of this clonotype. This chain uses TRBV29-1 with TRBJ1-2; the D is unclear. Germline values: CDR1 SQVTM, CDR2 ANQGSEA. V lost 4 bases and J 4 bases, leaving 7 bases between the germline ends. This CDR3 is built from 11 residues. CDR3 residues: CSVVSSYGYTF. CDR3 DNA sequence: TGCAGCGTTGTCTCCAGCTATGGCTACACCTTC.

This clonotype was counted only a few times. A read error may produce the germline difference seen at one junction end. The chain couples TRBV5-6 to TRBJ1-1; D unresolved. The CDR3 consists of 11 residues. The germline V gene encodes CDR1 SGHDT and CDR2 YYEEEE. In nucleotides, the CDR3 is TGTGCCAACAGCCTGGGCAGGGAAGCTTTCTTT. Translated, it gives CANSLGREAFF.

Notes on this clonotype: A much larger clonotype is one base distant, so this may be a read error. The chain carries TRBV20-1 and TRBJ2-7; 7 bases map to TRBD1. CDR3 length: 13 residues. Germline V gene sequence: CDR1 DFQATT, CDR2 SNEGSKA (reference sequence). DNA of the CDR3: TGCAGTGTTAGAGAACAGGGGACCTACGAGCAGTACTTC. Its protein is CSVREQGTYEQYF.